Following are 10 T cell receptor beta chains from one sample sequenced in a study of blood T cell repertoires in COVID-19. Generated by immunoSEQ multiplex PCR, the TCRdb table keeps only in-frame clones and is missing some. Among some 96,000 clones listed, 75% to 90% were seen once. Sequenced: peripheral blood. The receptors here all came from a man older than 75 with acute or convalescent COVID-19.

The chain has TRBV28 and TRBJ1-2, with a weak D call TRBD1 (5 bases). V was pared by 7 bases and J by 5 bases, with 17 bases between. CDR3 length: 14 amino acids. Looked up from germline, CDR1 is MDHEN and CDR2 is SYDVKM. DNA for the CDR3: TGTGCCAGCACCTCCTGGGCAGGGACTTATGGCTACACCTTC. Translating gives CASTSWAGTYGYTF.

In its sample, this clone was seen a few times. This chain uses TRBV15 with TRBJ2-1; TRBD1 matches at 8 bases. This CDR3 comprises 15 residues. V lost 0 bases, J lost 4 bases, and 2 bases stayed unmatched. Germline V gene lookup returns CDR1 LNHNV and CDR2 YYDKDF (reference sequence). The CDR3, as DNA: TGTGCCACCAGCAGAGAAGGACAGGGTTACAATGAGCAGTTCTTC. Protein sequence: CATSREGQGYNEQFF. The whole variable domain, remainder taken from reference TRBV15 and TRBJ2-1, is DAMVIQNPRYQVTQFGKPVTLSCSQTLNHNVMYWYQQKSSQAPKLLFHYYDKDFNNEADTPDNFQSRRPNTSFCFLDIRSPGLGDTAMYLCATSREGQGYNEQFFGPGTRLTVL.

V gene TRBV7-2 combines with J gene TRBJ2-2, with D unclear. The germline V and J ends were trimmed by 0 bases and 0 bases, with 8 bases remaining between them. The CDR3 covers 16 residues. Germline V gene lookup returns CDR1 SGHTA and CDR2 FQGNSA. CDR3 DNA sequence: TGTGCCAGCAGCTTAGCTACAGTGTCGAACACCGGGGAGCTGTTTTTT. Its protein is CASSLATVSNTGELFF.

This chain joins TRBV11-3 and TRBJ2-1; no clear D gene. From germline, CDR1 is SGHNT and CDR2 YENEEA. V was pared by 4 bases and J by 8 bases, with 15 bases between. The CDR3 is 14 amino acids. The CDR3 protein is CASSSRSGQDEQFF. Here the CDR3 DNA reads TGTGCCAGCAGCTCCCGAAGTGGCCAGGATGAGCAGTTCTTC. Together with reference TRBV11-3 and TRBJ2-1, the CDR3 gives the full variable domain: EAGVVQSPRYKIIEKKQPVAFWCNPISGHNTLYWYLQNLGQGPELLIRYENEEAVDDSQLPKDRFSAERLKGVDSTLKIQPAELGDSAVYLCASSSRSGQDEQFFGPGTRLTVL.

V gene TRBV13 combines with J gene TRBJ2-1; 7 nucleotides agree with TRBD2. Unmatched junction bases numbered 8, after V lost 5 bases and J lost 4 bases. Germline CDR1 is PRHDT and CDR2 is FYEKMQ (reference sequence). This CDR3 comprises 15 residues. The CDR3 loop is CASSPSGEGYNEQFF. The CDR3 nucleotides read TGTGCCAGCAGCCCCTCGGGGGAGGGATACAATGAGCAGTTCTTC. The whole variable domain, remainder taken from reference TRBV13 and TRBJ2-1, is AAGVIQSPRHLIKEKRETATLKCYPIPRHDTVYWYQQGPGQDPQFLISFYEKMQSDKGSIPDRFSAQQFSDYHSELNMSSLELGDSALYFCASSPSGEGYNEQFFGPGTRLTVL.

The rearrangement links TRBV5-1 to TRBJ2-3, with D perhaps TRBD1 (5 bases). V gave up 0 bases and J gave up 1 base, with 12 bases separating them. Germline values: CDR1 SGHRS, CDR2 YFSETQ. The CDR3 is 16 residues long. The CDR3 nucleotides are TGCGCCAGCAGCTTGGCTTTGGGCAGGGGCACAGATACGCAGTATTTT. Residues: CASSLALGRGTDTQYF.

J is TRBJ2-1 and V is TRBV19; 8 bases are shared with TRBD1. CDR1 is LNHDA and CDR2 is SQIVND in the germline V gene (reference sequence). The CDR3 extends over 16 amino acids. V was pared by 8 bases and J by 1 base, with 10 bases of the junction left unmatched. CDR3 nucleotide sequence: TGTGCCAGTGGAACGACAGGGGTGGTGTCCTACAATGAGCAGTTCTTC. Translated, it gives CASGTTGVVSYNEQFF.

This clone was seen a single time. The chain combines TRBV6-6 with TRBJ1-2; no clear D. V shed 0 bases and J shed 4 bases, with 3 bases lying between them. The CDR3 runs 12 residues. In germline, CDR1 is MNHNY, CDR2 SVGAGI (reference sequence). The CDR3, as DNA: TGTGCCAGCAGTTACTCGGCCTATGGCTACACCTTC. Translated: CASSYSAYGYTF.

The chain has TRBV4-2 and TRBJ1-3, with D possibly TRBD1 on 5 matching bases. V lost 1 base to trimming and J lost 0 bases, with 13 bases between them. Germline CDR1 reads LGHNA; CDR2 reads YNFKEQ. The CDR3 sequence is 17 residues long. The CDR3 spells CASSQVGWGVSGNTIYF. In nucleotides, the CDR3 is TGTGCCAGCAGCCAAGTCGGGTGGGGCGTCTCTGGAAACACCATATATTTT.

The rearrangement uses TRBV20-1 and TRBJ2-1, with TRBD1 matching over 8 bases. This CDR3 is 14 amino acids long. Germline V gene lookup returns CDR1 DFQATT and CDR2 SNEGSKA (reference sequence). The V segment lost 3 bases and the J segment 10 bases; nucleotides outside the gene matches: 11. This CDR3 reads CSASSQGARWEQFF. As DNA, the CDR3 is TGCAGTGCTAGTTCGCAGGGGGCTCGGTGGGAGCAGTTCTTC.